Listed below are T cell receptor beta chains from one sample, sequenced in a study of cytomegalovirus exposure and HLA in healthy donors. The repertoire was sequenced with immunoSEQ multiplex PCR; TCRdb's copy has only in-frame clones and lacks some. The table has 130,000 to 150,000 clones, approximately 70% seen once. Material: PBMCs. These receptors came from a woman between 35 and 50 years old in good health and CMV-seronegative. The CDR3 runs from the conserved cysteine through the conserved F or W. The order of the fields is V gene, D gene, clone size, J gene, CDR3 protein, CDR3 DNA. D genes are given only for firm matches. Clone size appears in some rows only: once, few, many, or a class for an expanded clone.

TRBV4-1	NA	NA	TRBJ1-6	CASSQDQDYNSPLHF	TGCGCCAGCAGCCAAGATCAGGATTATAATTCACCCCTCCACTTT
TRBV5-1	TRBD2	NA	TRBJ2-1	CASKGLAGYNEQFF	TGCGCCAGCAAGGGACTAGCGGGGTACAATGAGCAGTTCTTC
TRBV5-4	TRBD1	NA	TRBJ1-3	CASSRAGGGRNTIYF	TGTGCCAGCAGCCGTGCAGGGGGCGGTAGAAACACCATATATTTT
TRBV21-1	NA	NA	TRBJ2-2	CASSKESWGVVCTGELFF	TGTGCCAGCAGCAAAGAGTCGTGGGGGGTGGTATGCACCGGGGAGCTGTTTTTT
TRBV4-2	NA	NA	TRBJ1-5	CASSPVEQGVGQPQHF	TGTGCCAGCAGCCCTGTGGAACAGGGTGTGGGCCAGCCCCAGCATTTT
TRBV4-2	TRBD1	NA	TRBJ1-4	CASSQDTGGRGEKLFF	TGTGCCAGCAGCCAGGATACAGGGGGAAGGGGTGAAAAACTGTTTTTT
TRBV9	NA	once	TRBJ1-4	CASSVGVTGLNEKLFF	TGTGCCAGCAGCGTAGGGGTGACAGGTTTAAATGAAAAACTGTTTTTT
TRBV4-3	NA	NA	TRBJ1-2	CASSQGFYPTGGAGYGYTF	TGCGCCAGCAGCCAAGGCTTCTACCCGACGGGGGGCGCTGGCTATGGCTACACCTTC
TRBV7-3	NA	NA	TRBJ2-5	CASSFGPPAAQYF	TGTGCCAGCAGCTTCGGCCCACCGGCGGCCCAGTACTTC
TRBV5-4	TRBD1	NA	TRBJ1-2	CASSLVPGQVDYTF	TGTGCCAGCAGCTTGGTTCCCGGACAGGTCGACTACACCTTC
TRBV27	NA	NA	TRBJ2-1	CASRRTGRVFF	TGTGCCAGCAGGAGGACAGGGAGGGTATTCTTC
TRBV2	TRBD1	NA	TRBJ2-3	CASSIGERTGGTDTQYF	TGTGCCAGCAGTATTGGGGAACGGACAGGGGGCACAGATACGCAGTATTTT
TRBV19	NA	NA	TRBJ1-2	CASNGHSYGYTF	TGTGCCTCCAACGGTCATTCCTATGGCTACACCTTC
TRBV18	NA	NA	TRBJ1-2	CASSPYRDKLGYTF	TGTGCCAGCTCACCGTACCGGGACAAACTTGGCTACACCTTC
TRBV6-6	NA	NA	TRBJ2-7	CASSYEQAAGEQYF	TGTGCCAGCAGTTACGAGCAGGCTGCGGGCGAGCAGTACTTC
TRBV4-1	TRBD1	NA	TRBJ1-4	CASSQPGQGGTWEKLFF	TGCGCCAGCAGCCAACCGGGACAGGGGGGAACTTGGGAAAAACTGTTTTTT
TRBV11-3	TRBD2	once	TRBJ2-1	CASSSDASGGKFF	TGTGCCAGCAGCTCTGACGCTAGCGGGGGGAAGTTCTTC
TRBV7-9	TRBD1	few	TRBJ2-2	CASSLDRQGRNTGELFF	TGTGCCAGCAGCTTAGATCGACAGGGGAGAAACACCGGGGAGCTGTTTTTT
TRBV7-8	NA	NA	TRBJ1-6	CASSLWEDRLSPLHF	TGTGCCAGCAGCTTATGGGAAGACAGGTTATCACCCCTCCACTTT
TRBV6-1	TRBD1	NA	TRBJ1-2	CASSRGQPYGYTF	TGTGCCAGCAGCCGGGGACAGCCCTATGGCTACACCTTC
TRBV5-1	NA	NA	TRBJ2-5	CASSLQGGAQETQYF	TGCGCCAGCAGCCTCCAGGGCGGGGCCCAAGAGACCCAGTACTTC